This is a list of T cell receptor beta chains from one sample in a study of glioma-infiltrating T cells after dendritic cell vaccination. Clones were read by immunoSEQ multiplex PCR, and TCRdb kept only the in-frame ones, dropping some. The sample holds 100,000 or so clones, around 90% seen once. The input for sequencing was blood, taken after dendritic cell vaccination. Receptors originate from a human donor with glioblastoma. Each CDR3 is given with its conserved first and last residue. A D gene is named only where the DNA matches it firmly. Expanded clones are given a class, and other clones once, few, many or no size at all.

size	J	V	D	DNA	CDR3
-	TRBJ2-5	TRBV7-6	TRBD2	TGTGCCAGCAGCTTTGGACTAGCGGGGGGCGGCTGGTTCCAAGAGACCCAGTACTTC	CASSFGLAGGGWFQETQYF
-	TRBJ2-1	TRBV6-1	TRBD2	TGTGCCAGCAGTGAAGGTGTCGGGAGGGGATCCAATGAGCAGTTCTTC	CASSEGVGRGSNEQFF
-	TRBJ2-3	TRBV5-1	TRBD2	TGCGCCAGCAGCGTAGCGGGGGTCATCACAGATACGCAGTATTTT	CASSVAGVITDTQYF
-	TRBJ2-3	TRBV6-6	-	TGTGCCAGCAGTTATGGTATAGGGACTAGCACAGATACGCAGTATTTT	CASSYGIGTSTDTQYF
few	TRBJ1-1	TRBV30	-	TGTGCCTGGAGTGTAAAATTTACAGGGAGTAACACTGAAGCTTTCTTT	CAWSVKFTGSNTEAFF
-	TRBJ1-2	TRBV5-1	-	TGCGCCAGCAGCTCCACGGATCCCCAAACGGGAGGCTACACCTTC	CASSSTDPQTGGYTF
-	TRBJ1-6	TRBV9	TRBD1	TGTGCCAGCAGGAGGGGGACAGGGTCTAATTCACCCCTCCACTTT	CASRRGTGSNSPLHF
-	TRBJ1-2	TRBV6-1	-	TGTGCCAGCAGGGCCGCTTCTAACTATGGCTACACCTTC	CASRAASNYGYTF
-	TRBJ1-4	TRBV15	-	TGTGCCACCAGCATATATGCCGGGGAGTATGAAAAACTGTTTTTT	CATSIYAGEYEKLFF
once	TRBJ2-1	TRBV5-6	TRBD1	TGTGCCAGCAGTCACAGGGGAAATGAGCAGTTCTTC	CASSHRGNEQFF
-	TRBJ1-6	TRBV18	TRBD1	TGTGCCAGCTCAGCCCAGGGGGGAGATTCACCCCTCCACTTT	CASSAQGGDSPLHF
-	TRBJ2-7	TRBV7-6	-	TGTGCCAGCAGCTTCATTTCAGGGGCGTGGGACGAGCAGTACTTC	CASSFISGAWDEQYF
-	TRBJ1-4	TRBV27	-	TGTGCCAGCAGCCCACTAGGGACAACTAATGAAAAACTGTTTTTT	CASSPLGTTNEKLFF
-	TRBJ1-2	TRBV5-3	-	TGTGCCAGAAGCTTGACGGGAGCCTATGGCTACACCTTC	CARSLTGAYGYTF
-	TRBJ2-7	TRBV28	-	TGTGCCAGCAGTTCGTCCGGGACATCCTGGTACGAGCAGTACTTC	CASSSSGTSWYEQYF
once	TRBJ2-6	TRBV6-1	-	TGTGCCAGCAGTGTACACAGACAGGCTGGGGCCAACGTCCTGACTTTC	CASSVHRQAGANVLTF
-	TRBJ2-1	TRBV18	TRBD2	TGTGCCAGCTCACTAGGGAGCGGGGGGTCGTACAATGAGCAGTTCTTC	CASSLGSGGSYNEQFF
-	TRBJ2-2	TRBV5-1	TRBD1	TGCGCCAGCAGCTGGGGACAGGGGAACACCGGGGAGCTGTTTTTT	CASSWGQGNTGELFF
-	TRBJ1-3	TRBV6-1	TRBD1	TGTGCCAGCAGTATCCGGACAGGGACTGGAAACACCATATATTTT	CASSIRTGTGNTIYF
-	TRBJ1-2	TRBV11-1	TRBD1	TGTGCCAGCAGCTCAACCGGGACAGGGTTGGGCTACACCTTC	CASSSTGTGLGYTF
-	TRBJ2-7	TRBV6-1	-	TGTGCCAGCAGTGAGGACTCTCCCTACGAGCAGTACTTC	CASSEDSPYEQYF
-	TRBJ1-1	TRBV5-1	TRBD1	TGCGCCAGCAGCCAGAGACAGGGAGCGACTGAAGCTTTCTTT	CASSQRQGATEAFF
-	TRBJ2-1	TRBV27	TRBD2	TGTGCCAGCAGTACTAGCGGCTCCTACAATGAGCAGTTCTTC	CASSTSGSYNEQFF
-	TRBJ1-2	TRBV6-1	-	TGTGCCAGCAGCCTGACGTTACAGGGACATGGTGGCTACACCTTC	CASSLTLQGHGGYTF
-	TRBJ2-4	TRBV7-7	-	TGTGCAATTAGCGTCCACCTGGGCAAAAACATTCAGTACTTC	CAISVHLGKNIQYF
-	TRBJ1-6	TRBV2	-	TGTGCCAGCGGTAATGGGCAGGGCAATTCACCCCTCCACTTT	CASGNGQGNSPLHF
-	TRBJ2-1	TRBV9	TRBD2	TGTGCCAGCAGCGTGGGGATTACCGGGACTAGCGGGAGTGGTGAGCAGTTCTTC	CASSVGITGTSGSGEQFF
-	TRBJ1-2	TRBV2	-	TGTGCCAGCAGTGCCCGGACAACAAACTATGGCTACACCTTC	CASSARTTNYGYTF
-	TRBJ1-2	TRBV2	-	TGTGCCAGCAGAGACAGCCGAAATTCCCGGGGCTACACCTTC	CASRDSRNSRGYTF
-	TRBJ2-2	TRBV6-5	-	TGTGCCAGCAGTTACATGCTGACAGCGAACACCGGGGAGCTGTTTTTT	CASSYMLTANTGELFF
-	TRBJ2-2	TRBV6-6	TRBD1	TGTGCCAGCAGGGGCCCCGGGACAGGGGACACCGGGGAGCTGTTTTTT	CASRGPGTGDTGELFF
-	TRBJ1-5	TRBV6-5	-	TGTGCCAGCAGTTACTCCGGGACTAGGAGCAATCAGCCCCAGCATTTT	CASSYSGTRSNQPQHF
-	TRBJ2-3	TRBV4-1	TRBD2	TGCGCCAGCAGCCAAGGTTTAGTACTAGCGAGGACAGATACGCAGTATTTT	CASSQGLVLARTDTQYF
-	TRBJ2-5	TRBV10-3	TRBD2	TGTGCCATCAGTGAGCGGACGGGGGGTCGGGAGACCCAGTACTTC	CAISERTGGRETQYF
-	TRBJ1-1	TRBV7-2	-	TGTGCCAGCAGCTTAGCCCCCAGGGGAGTGGCTGAAGCTTTCTTT	CASSLAPRGVAEAFF
-	TRBJ1-2	TRBV2	-	TGTGCCAGCAGTGTCTGGCTTGTCTATGGCTACACCTTC	CASSVWLVYGYTF
-	TRBJ2-7	TRBV7-8	TRBD2	TGTGCCAGCAGCTTCGAGCGGGGGTTCTCCTACGAGCAGTACTTC	CASSFERGFSYEQYF
once	TRBJ2-7	TRBV19	-	TGTGCCAGTAGTGCAGGGCAGGGCTCCTACGAGCAGTACTTC	CASSAGQGSYEQYF
-	TRBJ2-3	TRBV19	-	TGTGCCAGTAGTATAGTAGCGAAAACGCAGTATTTT	CASSIVAKTQYF
once	TRBJ2-7	TRBV18	-	TGTGCCAGCTCAGGGCAGCTCTACGAGCAGTACTTC	CASSGQLYEQYF
-	TRBJ1-3	TRBV2	-	TGTGCCAGCAGTGAATCGCCGGTCACCATATATTTT	CASSESPVTIYF
-	TRBJ2-2	TRBV7-8	TRBD2	TGTGCCAGCAGCCCCCTAGCGGCCGGCACCGGGGAGCTGTTTTTT	CASSPLAAGTGELFF
few	TRBJ2-1	TRBV7-3	-	TGTGCCAGCAGCCCCCGGCTAGGCAATGAGCAGTTCTTC	CASSPRLGNEQFF
-	TRBJ1-1	TRBV6-1	-	TGTGCCAGCAGGGAAAATATAAACAGTTACACTGAAGCTTTCTTT	CASRENINSYTEAFF
-	TRBJ1-1	TRBV5-1	-	TGCGCCAGCCGGGGGGACACTGAAGCTTTCTTT	CASRGDTEAFF
-	TRBJ2-6	TRBV18	TRBD1	TGTGCCAGCTCAAAACAGGGGGCTCGTGGGGCCAACGTCCTGACTTTC	CASSKQGARGANVLTF
-	TRBJ1-2	TRBV9	-	TGTGCCAGCAGCGTAGTTTCAGGGCTCAACTATGGCTACACCTTC	CASSVVSGLNYGYTF
-	TRBJ2-7	TRBV4-1	TRBD2	TGCGCCAGCAGCCCTTATAGCGGGAGTGACGAGCAGTACTTC	CASSPYSGSDEQYF
-	TRBJ2-1	TRBV7-9	TRBD1	TGTGCCAGCAGCCCGGACAGGGGCTCCTACAATGAGCAGTTCTTC	CASSPDRGSYNEQFF
-	TRBJ2-3	TRBV5-1	TRBD1	TGCGCCAGCAGCTTAGGGGGCTTAGAAACAGATACGCAGTATTTT	CASSLGGLETDTQYF
-	TRBJ2-1	TRBV19	TRBD1	TGTGCCAGTAGTATAGGCTCCGGGACAGGGTACAATGAGCAGTTCTTC	CASSIGSGTGYNEQFF